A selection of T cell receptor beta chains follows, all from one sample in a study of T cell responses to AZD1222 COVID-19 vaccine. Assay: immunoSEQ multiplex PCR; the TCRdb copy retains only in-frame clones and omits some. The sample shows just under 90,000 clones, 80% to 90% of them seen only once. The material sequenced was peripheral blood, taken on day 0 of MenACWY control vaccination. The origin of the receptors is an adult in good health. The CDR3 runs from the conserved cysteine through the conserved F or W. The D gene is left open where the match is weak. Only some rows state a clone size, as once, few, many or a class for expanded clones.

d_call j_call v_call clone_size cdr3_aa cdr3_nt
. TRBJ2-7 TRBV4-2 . CASSQIGTLGLHEQYF TGTGCCAGCAGCCAGATCGGGACCCTCGGGCTCCACGAGCAGTACTTC
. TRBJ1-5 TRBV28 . CASHQGLSNQPQHF TGTGCCAGCCACCAGGGTCTTAGCAATCAGCCCCAGCATTTT
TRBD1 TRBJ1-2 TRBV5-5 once CASSAPDRGGYGYTF TGTGCCAGCAGCGCACCCGACAGGGGAGGGTATGGCTACACCTTC
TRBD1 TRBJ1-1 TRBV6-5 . CASRTGDTEAFF TGTGCCAGCAGGACAGGGGATACTGAAGCTTTCTTT
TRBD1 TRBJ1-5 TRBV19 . CASSLTGGASNQPQHF TGTGCCAGTAGTTTAACAGGGGGCGCGAGCAATCAGCCCCAGCATTTT
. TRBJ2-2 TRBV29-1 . CSVHGYTGELFF TGCAGCGTCCATGGGTACACCGGGGAGCTGTTTTTT
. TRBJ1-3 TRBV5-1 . CASSLRASSGNTIYF TGCGCCAGCAGCCTACGGGCCTCCTCTGGAAACACCATATATTTT
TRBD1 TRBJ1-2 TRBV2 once CASSEARQGGYTF TGTGCCAGCAGTGAAGCCCGACAGGGTGGCTACACCTTC
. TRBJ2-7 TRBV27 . CASMTAAGSGEQYF TGTGCCAGCATGACGGCCGCGGGTAGCGGCGAGCAGTACTTC
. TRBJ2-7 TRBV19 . CASSIAPRSAYEQYF TGTGCCAGTAGTATAGCCCCACGGTCAGCCTACGAGCAGTACTTC
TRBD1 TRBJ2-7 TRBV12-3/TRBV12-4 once CASSRDSYEQYF TGTGCCAGCAGTCGGGACAGCTACGAGCAGTACTTC
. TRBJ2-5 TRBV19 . CASSPLWGMVETQYF TGTGCCAGTAGTCCCTTGTGGGGGATGGTAGAGACCCAGTACTTC
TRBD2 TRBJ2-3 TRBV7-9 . CASRRIGTSGGSDTQYF TGTGCCAGCAGACGAATCGGGACTAGCGGGGGGTCGGATACGCAGTATTTT
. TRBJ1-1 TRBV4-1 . CASSQGVRGRNTEAFF TGCGCCAGCAGCCAAGGGGTTAGGGGCAGGAACACTGAAGCTTTCTTT
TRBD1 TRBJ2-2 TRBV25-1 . CASTGDRGFTGELFF TGTGCCAGCACGGGGGACAGGGGGTTTACCGGGGAGCTGTTTTTT
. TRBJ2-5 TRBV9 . CASSPRTGKETQYF TGTGCCAGCAGCCCAAGAACAGGAAAAGAGACCCAGTACTTC
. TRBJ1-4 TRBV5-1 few CASSLGQSFNEKLFF TGCGCCAGCAGCTTGGGACAGTCTTTTAATGAAAAACTGTTTTTT
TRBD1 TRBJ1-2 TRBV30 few CAWHRDRPYGYTF TGTGCCTGGCACCGGGACAGACCTTATGGCTACACCTTC
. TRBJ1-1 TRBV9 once CASSVEAMNTEAFF TGTGCCAGCAGCGTAGAAGCGATGAACACTGAAGCTTTCTTT
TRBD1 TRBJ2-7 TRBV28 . CASSLRQGAREQYF TGTGCCAGCAGTCTAAGACAGGGGGCGAGAGAGCAGTACTTC
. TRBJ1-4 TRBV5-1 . CASSSAFSLPNEKLFF TGCGCCAGCAGCTCGGCCTTCTCTTTGCCTAATGAAAAACTGTTTTTT
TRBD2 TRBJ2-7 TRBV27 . CASSPGLAGGVYEQYF TGTGCCAGCAGTCCGGGACTAGCGGGGGGGGTCTACGAGCAGTACTTC
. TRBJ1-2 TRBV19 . CASSISGSKTNHYGYTF TGTGCCAGTAGTATTTCCGGGTCTAAAACTAACCACTATGGCTACACCTTC
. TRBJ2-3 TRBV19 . CASSMVWSRNTDTQYF TGTGCCAGTAGTATGGTTTGGTCCAGAAACACAGATACGCAGTATTTT
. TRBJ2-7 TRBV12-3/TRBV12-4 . CASSFLGDEQYF TGTGCCAGCAGTTTTCTAGGGGACGAGCAGTACTTC
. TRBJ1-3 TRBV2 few CASSGLLTISGNTIYF TGTGCCAGCAGTGGGCTCCTCACAATCAGTGGAAACACCATATATTTT
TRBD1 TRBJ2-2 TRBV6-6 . CASSGQGGNTGELFF TGTGCCAGCAGTGGACAGGGAGGAAACACCGGGGAGCTGTTTTTT
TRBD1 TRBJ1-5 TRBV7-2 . CASSFSGTGGQPQHF TGTGCCAGCAGCTTTTCGGGGACAGGGGGGCAGCCCCAGCATTTT
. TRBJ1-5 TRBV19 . CASSSGQRSQPQHF TGTGCCAGTAGTAGCGGACAGCGTAGTCAGCCCCAGCATTTT
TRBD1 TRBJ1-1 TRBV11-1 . CASSLGQRTEAFF TGTGCCAGCAGCTTGGGACAGCGGACTGAAGCTTTCTTT
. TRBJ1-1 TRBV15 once CATSRELGREAFF TGTGCCACCAGCAGAGAGCTAGGTAGGGAAGCTTTCTTT
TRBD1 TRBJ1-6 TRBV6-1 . CASSERAGGSTLHF TGTGCCAGCAGTGAAAGGGCAGGGGGCTCAACCCTCCACTTT
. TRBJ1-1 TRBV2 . CASSEWGPDTEAFF TGTGCCAGCAGTGAATGGGGGCCAGACACTGAAGCTTTCTTT